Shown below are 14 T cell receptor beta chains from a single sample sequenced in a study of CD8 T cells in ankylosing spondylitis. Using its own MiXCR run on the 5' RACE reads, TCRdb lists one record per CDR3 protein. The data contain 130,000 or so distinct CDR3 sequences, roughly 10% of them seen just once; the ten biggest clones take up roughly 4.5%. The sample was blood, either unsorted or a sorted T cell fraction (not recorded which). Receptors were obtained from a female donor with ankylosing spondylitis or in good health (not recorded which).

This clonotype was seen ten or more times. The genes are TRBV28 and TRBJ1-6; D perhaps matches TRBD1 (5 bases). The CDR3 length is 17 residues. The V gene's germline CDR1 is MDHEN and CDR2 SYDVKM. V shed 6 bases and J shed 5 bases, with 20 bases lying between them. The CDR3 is CASSWGGSGWDNSPLHF. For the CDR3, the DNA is TGTGCCAGCAGCTGGGGGGGTTCGGGCTGGGATAATTCACCCCTCCACTTT.

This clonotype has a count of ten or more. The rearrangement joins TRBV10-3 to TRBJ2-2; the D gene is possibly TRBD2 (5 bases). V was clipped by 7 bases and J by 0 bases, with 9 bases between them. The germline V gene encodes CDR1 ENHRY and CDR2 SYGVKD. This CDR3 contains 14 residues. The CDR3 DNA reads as TGTGCCATCACAAGGGAGCCGAACACCGGGGAGCTGTTTTTT. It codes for CAITREPNTGELFF.

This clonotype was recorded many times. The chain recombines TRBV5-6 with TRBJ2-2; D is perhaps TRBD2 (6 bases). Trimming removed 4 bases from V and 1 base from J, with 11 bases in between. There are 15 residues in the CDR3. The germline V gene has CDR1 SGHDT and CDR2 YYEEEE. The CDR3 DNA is TGTGCCAGCAGCAATGGGAGGCAGAACACCGGGGAGCTGTTTTTT. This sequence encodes CASSNGRQNTGELFF.

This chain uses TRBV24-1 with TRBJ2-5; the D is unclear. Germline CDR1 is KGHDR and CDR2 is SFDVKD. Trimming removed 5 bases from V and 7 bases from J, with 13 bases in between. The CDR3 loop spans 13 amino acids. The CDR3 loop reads CATSGGGWGTQYF. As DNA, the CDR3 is TGTGCCACCAGTGGTGGCGGTTGGGGGACCCAGTACTTC.

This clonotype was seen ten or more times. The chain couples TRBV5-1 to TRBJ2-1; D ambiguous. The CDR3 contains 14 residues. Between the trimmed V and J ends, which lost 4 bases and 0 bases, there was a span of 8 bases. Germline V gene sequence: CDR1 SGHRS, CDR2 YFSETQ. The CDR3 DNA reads TGCGCCAGCAGCCGAACGGTCTCCTACAATGAGCAGTTCTTC. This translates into CASSRTVSYNEQFF. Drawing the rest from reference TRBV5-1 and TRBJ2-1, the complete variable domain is KAGVTQTPRYLIKTRGQQVTLSCSPISGHRSVSWYQQTPGQGLQFLFEYFSETQRNKGNFPGRFSGRQFSNSRSEMNVSTLELGDSALYLCASSRTVSYNEQFFGPGTRLTVL.

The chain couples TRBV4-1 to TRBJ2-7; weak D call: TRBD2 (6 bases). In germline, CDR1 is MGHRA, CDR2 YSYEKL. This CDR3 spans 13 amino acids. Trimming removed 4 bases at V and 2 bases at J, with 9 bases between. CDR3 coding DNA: TGCGCCAGCAGCCCCCGACTAGCCTACGAGCAGTACTTC. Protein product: CASSPRLAYEQYF.

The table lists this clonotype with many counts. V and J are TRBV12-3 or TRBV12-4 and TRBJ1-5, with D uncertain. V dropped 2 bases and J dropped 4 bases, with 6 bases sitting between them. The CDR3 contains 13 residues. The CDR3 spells CASSLRGNQPQHF. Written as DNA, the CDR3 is TGTGCCAGCAGTTTACGGGGAAATCAGCCCCAGCATTTT.

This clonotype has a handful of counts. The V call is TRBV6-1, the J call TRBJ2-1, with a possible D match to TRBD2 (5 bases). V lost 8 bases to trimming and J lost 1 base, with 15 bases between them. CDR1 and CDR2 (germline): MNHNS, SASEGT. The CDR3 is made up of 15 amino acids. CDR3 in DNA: TGTGCCAGCTCTGACCGGACTGCGTCCTACAATGAGCAGTTCTTC. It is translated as CASSDRTASYNEQFF.

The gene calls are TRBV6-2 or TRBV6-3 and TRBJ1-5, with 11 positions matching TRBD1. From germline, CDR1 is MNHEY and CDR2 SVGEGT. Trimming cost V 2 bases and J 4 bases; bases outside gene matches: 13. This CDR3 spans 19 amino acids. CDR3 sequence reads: CASSYTQGQGALLNQPQHF. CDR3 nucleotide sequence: TGTGCCAGCAGTTACACTCAAGGACAGGGGGCCTTACTAAATCAGCCCCAGCATTTT.

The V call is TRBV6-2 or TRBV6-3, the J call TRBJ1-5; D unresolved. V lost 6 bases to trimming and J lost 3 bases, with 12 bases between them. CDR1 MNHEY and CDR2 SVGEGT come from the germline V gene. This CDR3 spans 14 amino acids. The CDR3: CASSGWNSNQPQHF. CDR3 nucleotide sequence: TGTGCCAGCAGCGGGTGGAACTCCAATCAGCCCCAGCATTTT.

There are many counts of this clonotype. This chain's CDR3 is CASSLSSNQPQHF. The CDR3 nucleotides are TGTGCCAGCAGTTTATCTAGCAATCAGCCCCAGCATTTT. This chain joins TRBV28 and TRBJ1-5; D gene ambiguous. Looked up from germline, CDR1 is MDHEN and CDR2 is SYDVKM. This CDR3 has 13 amino acids. Deletions cut 1 base from V and 0 bases from J, with 1 base between.

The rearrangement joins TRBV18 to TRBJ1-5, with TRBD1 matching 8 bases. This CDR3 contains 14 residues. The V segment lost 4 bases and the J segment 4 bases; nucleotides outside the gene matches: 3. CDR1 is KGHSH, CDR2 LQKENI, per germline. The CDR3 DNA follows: TGTGCCAGCTCACGGGGACAGGTGAATCAGCCCCAGCATTTT. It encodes CASSRGQVNQPQHF.

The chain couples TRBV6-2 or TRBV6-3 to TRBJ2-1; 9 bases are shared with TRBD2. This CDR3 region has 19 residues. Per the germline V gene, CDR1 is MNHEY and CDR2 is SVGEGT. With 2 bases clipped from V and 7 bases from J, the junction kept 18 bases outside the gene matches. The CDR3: CASSYHHLSLAGVGNEQFF. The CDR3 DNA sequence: TGTGCCAGCAGTTACCACCACCTATCTTTAGCGGGAGTGGGGAATGAGCAGTTCTTC.

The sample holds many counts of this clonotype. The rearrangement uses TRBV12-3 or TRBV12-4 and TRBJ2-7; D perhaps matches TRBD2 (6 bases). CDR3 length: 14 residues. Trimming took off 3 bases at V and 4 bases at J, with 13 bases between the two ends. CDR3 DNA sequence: TGTGCCAGCAGTTTGGGAGGTCAGCCTTACGAGCAGTACTTC. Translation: CASSLGGQPYEQYF.